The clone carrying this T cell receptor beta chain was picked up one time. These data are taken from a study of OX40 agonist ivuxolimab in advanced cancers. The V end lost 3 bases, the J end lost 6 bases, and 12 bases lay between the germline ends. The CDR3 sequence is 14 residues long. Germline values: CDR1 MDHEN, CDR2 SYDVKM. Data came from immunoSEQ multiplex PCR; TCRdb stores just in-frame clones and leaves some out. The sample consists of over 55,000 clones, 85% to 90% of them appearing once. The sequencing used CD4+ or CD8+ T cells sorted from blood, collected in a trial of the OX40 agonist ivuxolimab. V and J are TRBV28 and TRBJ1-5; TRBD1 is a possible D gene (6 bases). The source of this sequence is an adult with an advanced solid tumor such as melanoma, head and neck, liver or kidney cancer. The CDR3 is CASSLGGQGQPQHF. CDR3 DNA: TGTGCCAGCAGTTTGGGGGGGCAGGGTCAGCCCCAGCATTTT.